The 24 T cell receptor beta chains given below trace back to one sample, sequenced in a study of CD8 T cells in ankylosing spondylitis. Each CDR3 protein is one row after TCRdb ran MiXCR on the 5' RACE reads. The sample carries 350,000 to 400,000 distinct CDR3 sequences, 20% recorded once. Sequenced input: blood, either unsorted or a sorted T cell fraction (not recorded which). The receptors here all came from a male donor with ankylosing spondylitis or in good health (not recorded which).

The chain couples TRBV20-1 to TRBJ2-7; TRBD2 aligns across 9 bases. V lost 1 base to trimming and J lost 4 bases; unmatched junction nucleotides: 8. Germline-derived CDR1 and CDR2 are DFQATT and SNEGSKA (reference sequence). The CDR3 covers 15 residues. The CDR3: CSARVPQTSGYEQYF. The CDR3 DNA follows: TGCAGTGCTAGAGTTCCCCAGACTAGCGGATACGAGCAGTACTTC.

J is TRBJ2-3 and V is TRBV6-5, with TRBD2 matching over 9 bases. CDR1 and CDR2 (germline): MNHEY, SVGAGI. J was trimmed by 1 base and V by 4 bases; bases with no gene match: 0. The CDR3 sequence is 14 residues long. The CDR3: CASSWTSGTDTQYF. The CDR3 bases are TGTGCCAGCAGTTGGACTAGCGGCACAGATACGCAGTATTTT.

The V gene is TRBV1, the J gene TRBJ2-7; the table calls TRBD1, which could not be checked here. TRBV1 is labeled a pseudogene. The length of the CDR3 is 15 residues. CDR3 sequence (DNA): TGCACCAGCAGCCAAGGGGGGACAGGGGCTTACAAGGAAGACTTC. It encodes CTSSQGGTGAYKEDF.

This clonotype was seen more than once but under ten times. V gene TRBV6-5 combines with J gene TRBJ2-1, with 11 bases that match TRBD2. Per the germline V gene, CDR1 is MNHEY and CDR2 is SVGAGI. Unmatched junction bases numbered 7, after V lost 2 bases and J lost 1 base. This CDR3 region has 18 residues. The CDR3, as DNA: TGTGCCAGCAGTTACGGTAGCGGGGGGGGCAGTTCCTACAATGAGCAGTTCTTC. Translation gives CASSYGSGGGSSYNEQFF.

The chain carries TRBV7-6 and TRBJ2-1; 13 nucleotides agree with TRBD2. The germline V gene has CDR1 SGHVS and CDR2 FNYEAQ. CDR3 size: 15 residues. V lost 2 bases to trimming and J lost 7 bases; unmatched junction nucleotides: 2. CDR3 loop: CASSLTSGGVNEQFF. CDR3 nucleotides: TGTGCCAGCAGCTTAACTAGCGGGGGGGTAAATGAGCAGTTCTTC.

The chain combines TRBV15 with TRBJ2-3, with D perhaps matching TRBD1 (5 bases). Trimming took off 4 bases at V and 5 bases at J, with 10 bases between the two ends. This CDR3 has 13 amino acids. Per germline, CDR1 LNHNV and CDR2 YYDKDF (reference sequence). The CDR3 sequence: CATSNLRGDTQYF. The DNA for the CDR3 is TGTGCCACCAGCAACTTAAGGGGAGATACGCAGTATTTT.

V and J are TRBV7-6 and TRBJ2-3, with 7 bases aligning to TRBD2. Germline V gene data show CDR1 as SGHVS and CDR2 as FNYEAQ. After removal of 3 bases from V and 0 bases from J, the junction contained 9 bases not matched to a gene. The CDR3 is 17 amino acids. CDR3 bases: TGTGCCAGCAGCTTTTCTGGGGCGGGACTAAGCACAGATACGCAGTATTTT. Its translation is CASSFSGAGLSTDTQYF.

J is TRBJ2-7 and V is TRBV7-8; D is possibly TRBD1 or TRBD2 (5 bases each). Trimming left V 7 bases short and J 4 bases short, with 17 bases between. CDR3 length: 14 amino acids. Germline loops: CDR1 SGHVS, CDR2 FQNEAQ. The CDR3 region is CASTFSPGRYEQYF. The CDR3 nucleotides are TGTGCCAGCACCTTCTCTCCAGGGAGATACGAGCAGTACTTC.

This clonotype occurred a few times. The chain joins TRBV27 to TRBJ1-2, with 7 nucleotides matching TRBD1. V shed 6 bases and J 4 bases; nucleotides not matched to a gene: 8. This CDR3 region has 14 residues. Germline V gene lookup returns CDR1 MNHEY and CDR2 SMNVEV (reference sequence). In nucleotides, the CDR3 is TGTGCCAGCAGCCTGACAGGGCTAGGCTATGGCTACACCTTC. Its protein is CASSLTGLGYGYTF.

This clonotype has only a few counts. This rearrangement joins TRBV6-5 to TRBJ2-4; 7 bases line up with TRBD1. CDR3 length: 14 residues. V lost 2 bases, J lost 8 bases, and 6 bases stayed unmatched. CDR1 is MNHEY, CDR2 SVGAGI, per germline. CDR3 in amino acids: CASSYLTGSDIQYF. The CDR3 bases are TGTGCCAGCAGTTACCTGACAGGGTCGGACATTCAGTACTTC.

This chain uses TRBV12-3 or TRBV12-4 with TRBJ2-1; D uncertain. V lost 4 bases and J 3 bases, leaving 7 bases between the germline ends. The CDR3 length is 13 residues. CDR3 nucleotides: TGTGCCAGCAGTTCGAGTGACTACAATGAGCAGTTCTTC. It encodes CASSSSDYNEQFF.

This chain connects TRBV29-1 to TRBJ2-2; the D gene is possibly TRBD1 (6 bases). Germline V gene sequence: CDR1 SQVTM, CDR2 ANQGSEA. The ends were cut back, 3 bases at V and 0 bases at J, with 11 bases in the middle. CDR3 length: 15 residues. The CDR3 loop is CSVEGDNANTGELFF. CDR3 coding DNA: TGCAGCGTTGAGGGGGACAACGCGAACACCGGGGAGCTGTTTTTT.

This clonotype was detected a few times. The rearrangement joins TRBV2 to TRBJ2-3, with D maybe TRBD2 (6 bases). V gave up 7 bases and J gave up 7 bases, with 12 bases separating them. In germline, CDR1 is SNHLY, CDR2 FYNNEI. The CDR3 is 12 residues long. CDR3 in amino acids: CASKTSDHTQYF. CDR3 coding DNA: TGTGCCAGCAAGACTAGTGATCATACGCAGTATTTT.

This chain links TRBV20-1 with TRBJ2-2; possibly TRBD1 or TRBD2 for D (5 bases each). The V gene lost 5 bases and the J gene lost 3 bases, with 16 bases spanning the gap. CDR3 length equals 15 residues. Germline V CDR1 and CDR2: DFQATT, SNEGSKA (reference sequence). The CDR3 bases are TGCAGTGCTGTACTGGGACCTGGGGACACCGGGGAGCTGTTTTTT. Protein product: CSAVLGPGDTGELFF.

The chain couples TRBV7-9 to TRBJ2-7, with TRBD1 matching 7 bases. Germline CDR1 reads SEHNR; CDR2 reads FQNEAQ (reference sequence). This CDR3 contains 16 residues. The V segment lost 3 bases and the J segment 3 bases; nucleotides outside the gene matches: 11. The CDR3 DNA is TGTGCCAGCAGCTTCGCCCCTGAGGGGGCGCGCTACGAGCAGTACTTC. Residues: CASSFAPEGARYEQYF.

J is TRBJ2-2 and V is TRBV6-1; 7 bases match TRBD1. V was clipped by 6 bases and J by 1 base; unmatched bases: 5. Germline values: CDR1 MNHNS, CDR2 SASEGT. The CDR3 is made up of 15 amino acids. CDR3 bases: TGTGCCAGCAGCTCGGGACAGCTGAACACCGGGGAGCTGTTTTTT. Translation gives CASSSGQLNTGELFF.

This clonotype came up a few times. V usage is TRBV5-6 and J usage is TRBJ1-1; D may be TRBD1 (6 bases). The germline gives CDR1 SGHDT, CDR2 YYEEEE. V was cut by 4 bases and J by 11 bases, with 18 bases left in between. This CDR3 has 13 residues. CDR3 nucleotide sequence: TGTGCCAGCAGCGTCACAGGGCAAGGGGAGGCTTTCTTT. This codes for CASSVTGQGEAFF.

The V and J genes are TRBV19 and TRBJ2-7; tentatively, D is TRBD1 or TRBD2 (6 bases each). CDR3 length equals 18 residues. In germline, CDR1 is LNHDA, CDR2 SQIVND (reference sequence). V was trimmed by 2 bases and J by 1 base, leaving 21 bases between them. The CDR3 reads CASSISHFVRDKSYEQYF. The CDR3 DNA is TGTGCCAGTAGTATATCCCATTTTGTGCGGGACAAATCCTACGAGCAGTACTTC.

J is TRBJ2-7 and V is TRBV4-2; D not certain. V lost 4 bases to trimming and J lost 1 base, with 11 bases between them. The CDR3 has 14 amino acids. The V gene's germline CDR1 is LGHNA and CDR2 YNFKEQ. The CDR3 region is CASSPVGRSYEQYF. The CDR3 DNA follows: TGTGCCAGCAGCCCCGTGGGCAGATCCTACGAGCAGTACTTC.

This clonotype was counted only a few times. The chain links TRBV9 to TRBJ2-3, with no clear D. The CDR3 runs to 14 residues. V was clipped by 0 bases and J by 5 bases, with 10 bases between them. Germline values: CDR1 SGDLS, CDR2 YYNGEE. In DNA form, the CDR3 reads TGTGCCAGCAGCGTAGTAGGTTCAGGAGATACGCAGTATTTT. This codes for CASSVVGSGDTQYF. Full variable domain (outside the CDR3, taken from reference TRBV9 and TRBJ2-3): DSGVTQTPKHLITATGQRVTLRCSPRSGDLSVYWYQQSLDQGLQFLIQYYNGEERAKGNILERFSAQQFPDLHSELNLSSLELGDSALYFCASSVVGSGDTQYFGPGTRLTVL.

V and J are TRBV29-1 and TRBJ2-7; D is ambiguous. The length of the CDR3 is 14 residues. The V and J ends lost 6 bases and 2 bases respectively, with 17 bases between them. Germline CDR1 SQVTM, CDR2 ANQGSEA. The CDR3 DNA reads as TGCAGCGTGGGCGGTAAGGTTAATACCTACGAGCAGTACTTC. Translating it yields CSVGGKVNTYEQYF.

The gene calls are TRBV29-1 and TRBJ2-2; D may match TRBD1 or TRBD2 (5 bases each). V was trimmed by 3 bases and J by 1 base, leaving 9 bases between them. CDR1 is SQVTM and CDR2 is ANQGSEA in the germline V gene. This CDR3 has 14 amino acids. Here the CDR3 reads CSVEGDGNTGELFF. The CDR3, as DNA: TGCAGCGTTGAGGGGGACGGGAACACCGGGGAGCTGTTTTTT.

This chain uses TRBV27 with TRBJ2-7, with 9 bases that match TRBD1. The CDR3 loop spans 15 amino acids. The trim removed 3 bases at V and 2 bases at J, leaving 5 bases unmatched. Germline assignment: CDR1 MNHEY and CDR2 SMNVEV (reference sequence). The CDR3: CASSFMGQGAYEQYF. For the CDR3, the DNA is TGTGCCAGCAGTTTCATGGGACAGGGTGCCTACGAGCAGTACTTC.

The genes are TRBV12-3 or TRBV12-4 and TRBJ2-7, with D tentatively TRBD2 (5 bases). CDR3 length: 11 amino acids. V was clipped by 8 bases and J by 3 bases, with 8 bases between them. The CDR3 protein is CASRAGYEQYF. CDR3 in DNA: TGTGCCAGCCGGGCGGGCTACGAGCAGTACTTC.